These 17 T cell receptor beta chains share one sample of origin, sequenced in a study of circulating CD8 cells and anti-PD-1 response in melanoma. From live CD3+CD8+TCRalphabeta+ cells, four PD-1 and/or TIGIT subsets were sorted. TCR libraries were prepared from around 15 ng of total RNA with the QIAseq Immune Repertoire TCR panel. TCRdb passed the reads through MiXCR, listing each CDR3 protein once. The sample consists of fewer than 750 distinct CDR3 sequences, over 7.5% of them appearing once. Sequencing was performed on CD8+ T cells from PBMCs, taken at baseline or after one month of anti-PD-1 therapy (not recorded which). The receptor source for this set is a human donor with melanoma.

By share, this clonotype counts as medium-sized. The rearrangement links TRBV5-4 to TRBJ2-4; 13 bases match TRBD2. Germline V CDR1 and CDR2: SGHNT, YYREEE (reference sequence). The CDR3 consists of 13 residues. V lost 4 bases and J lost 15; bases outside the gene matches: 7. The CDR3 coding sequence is TGTGCCAGCAGCCCGACTAGCGGGGGGCAACCGTACTTC. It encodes CASSPTSGGQPYF.

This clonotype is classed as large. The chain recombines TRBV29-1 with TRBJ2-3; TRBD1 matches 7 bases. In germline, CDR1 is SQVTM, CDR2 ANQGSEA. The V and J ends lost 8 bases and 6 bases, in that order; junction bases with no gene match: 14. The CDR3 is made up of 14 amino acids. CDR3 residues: CSFRTGLRVDTQYF. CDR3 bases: TGCAGCTTCAGGACAGGCCTTAGGGTGGATACGCAGTATTTT.

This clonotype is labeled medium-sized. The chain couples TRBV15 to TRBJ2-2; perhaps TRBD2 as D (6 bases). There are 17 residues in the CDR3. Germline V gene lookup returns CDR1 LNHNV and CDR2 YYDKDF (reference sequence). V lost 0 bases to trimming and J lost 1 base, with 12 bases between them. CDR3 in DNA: TGTGCCACCAGCAGAGATTTCCAGCGGGTGAACACCGGGGAGCTGTTTTTT. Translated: CATSRDFQRVNTGELFF.

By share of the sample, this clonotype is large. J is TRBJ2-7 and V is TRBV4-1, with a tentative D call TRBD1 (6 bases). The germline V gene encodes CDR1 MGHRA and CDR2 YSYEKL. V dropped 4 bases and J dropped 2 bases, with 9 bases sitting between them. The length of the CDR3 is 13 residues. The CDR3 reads CASSLPGAYEQYF. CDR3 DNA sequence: TGCGCCAGCAGCCTACCAGGGGCCTACGAGCAGTACTTC.

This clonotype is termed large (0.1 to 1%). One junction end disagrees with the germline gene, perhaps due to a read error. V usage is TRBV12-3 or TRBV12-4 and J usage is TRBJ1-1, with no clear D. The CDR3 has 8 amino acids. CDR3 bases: TGTGCCAGCAGTTGGGTAAACTTT. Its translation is CASSWVNF.

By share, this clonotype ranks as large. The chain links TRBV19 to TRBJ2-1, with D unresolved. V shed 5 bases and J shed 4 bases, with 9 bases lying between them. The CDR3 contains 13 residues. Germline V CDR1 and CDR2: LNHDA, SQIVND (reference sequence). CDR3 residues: CASSLRLYNEQFF. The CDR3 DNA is TGTGCCAGTAGTTTGCGATTGTACAATGAGCAGTTCTTC.

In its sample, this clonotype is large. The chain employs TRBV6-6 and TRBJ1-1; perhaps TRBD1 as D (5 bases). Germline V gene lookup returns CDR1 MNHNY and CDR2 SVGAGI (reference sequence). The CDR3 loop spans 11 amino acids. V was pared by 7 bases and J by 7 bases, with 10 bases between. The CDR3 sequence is CASNQGYEAFF. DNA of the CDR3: TGTGCCAGCAACCAGGGATATGAAGCTTTCTTT.

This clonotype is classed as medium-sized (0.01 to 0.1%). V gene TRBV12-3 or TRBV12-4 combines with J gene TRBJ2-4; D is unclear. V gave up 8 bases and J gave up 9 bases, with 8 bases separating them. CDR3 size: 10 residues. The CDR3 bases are TGTGCCAGCGGGTACCCCATTCAGTACTTC. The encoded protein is CASGYPIQYF.

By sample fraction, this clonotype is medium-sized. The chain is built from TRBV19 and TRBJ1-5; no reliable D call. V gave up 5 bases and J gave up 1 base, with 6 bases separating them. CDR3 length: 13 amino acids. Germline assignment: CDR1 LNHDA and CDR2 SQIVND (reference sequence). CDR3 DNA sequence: TGTGCCAGTAGTGGCAACAGCAATCAGCCCCAGCATTTT. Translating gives CASSGNSNQPQHF.

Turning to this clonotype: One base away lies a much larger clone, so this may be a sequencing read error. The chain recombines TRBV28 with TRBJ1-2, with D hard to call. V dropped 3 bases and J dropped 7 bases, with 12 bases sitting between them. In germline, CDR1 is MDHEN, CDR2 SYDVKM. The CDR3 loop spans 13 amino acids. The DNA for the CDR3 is TGTGCCAGCAGTTTGGGTGGGCTTTTTGGCTACACCTTC. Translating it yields CASSLGGLFGYTF.

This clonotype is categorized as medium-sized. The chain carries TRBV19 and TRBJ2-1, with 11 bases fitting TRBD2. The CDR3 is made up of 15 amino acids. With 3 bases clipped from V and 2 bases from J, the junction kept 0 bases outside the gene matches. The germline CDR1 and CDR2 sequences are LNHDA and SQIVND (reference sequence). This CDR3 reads CASSMTSGTYNEQFF. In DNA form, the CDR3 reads TGTGCCAGTAGTATGACTAGCGGGACCTACAATGAGCAGTTCTTC.

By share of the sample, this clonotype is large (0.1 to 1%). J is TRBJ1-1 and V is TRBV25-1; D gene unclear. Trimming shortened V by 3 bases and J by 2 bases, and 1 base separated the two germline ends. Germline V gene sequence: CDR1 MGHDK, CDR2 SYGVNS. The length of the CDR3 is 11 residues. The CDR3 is CASSDNTEAFF. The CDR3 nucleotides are TGTGCCAGCAGTGATAACACTGAAGCTTTCTTT. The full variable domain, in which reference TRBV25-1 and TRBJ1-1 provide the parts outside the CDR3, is EADIYQTPRYLVIGTGKKITLECSQTMGHDKMYWYQQDPGMELHLIHYSYGVNSTEKGDLSSESTVSRIRTEHFPLTLESARPSHTSQYLCASSDNTEAFFGQGTRLTVV.

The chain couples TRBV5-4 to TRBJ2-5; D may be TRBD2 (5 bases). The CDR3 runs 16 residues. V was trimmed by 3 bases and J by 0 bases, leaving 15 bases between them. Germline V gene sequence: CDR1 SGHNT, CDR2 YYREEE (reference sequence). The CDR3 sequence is CASSSPAVGDQETQYF. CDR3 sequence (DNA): TGTGCCAGCAGCTCCCCAGCGGTGGGTGACCAAGAGACCCAGTACTTC.

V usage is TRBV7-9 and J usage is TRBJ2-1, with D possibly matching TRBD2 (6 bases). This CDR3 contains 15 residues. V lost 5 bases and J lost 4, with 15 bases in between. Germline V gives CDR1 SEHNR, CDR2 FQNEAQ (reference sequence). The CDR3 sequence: CASSPGTSGYNEQFF. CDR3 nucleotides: TGTGCCAGCAGCCCCGGGACTTCGGGATACAATGAGCAGTTCTTC.

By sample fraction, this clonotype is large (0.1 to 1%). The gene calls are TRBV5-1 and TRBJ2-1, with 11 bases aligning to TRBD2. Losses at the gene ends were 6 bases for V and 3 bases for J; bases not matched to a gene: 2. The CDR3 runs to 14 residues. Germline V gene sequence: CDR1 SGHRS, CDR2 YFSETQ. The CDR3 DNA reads TGCGCCAGCACCCTAGCGGGGGGCTACAATGAGCAGTTCTTC. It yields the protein CASTLAGGYNEQFF. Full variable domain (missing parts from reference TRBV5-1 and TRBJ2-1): KAGVTQTPRYLIKTRGQQVTLSCSPISGHRSVSWYQQTPGQGLQFLFEYFSETQRNKGNFPGRFSGRQFSNSRSEMNVSTLELGDSALYLCASTLAGGYNEQFFGPGTRLTVL.

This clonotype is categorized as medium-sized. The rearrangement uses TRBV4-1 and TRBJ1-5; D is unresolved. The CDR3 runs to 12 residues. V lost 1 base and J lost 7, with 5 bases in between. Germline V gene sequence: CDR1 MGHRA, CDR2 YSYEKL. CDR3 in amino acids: CASSQVGQPQHF. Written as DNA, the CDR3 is TGCGCCAGCAGCCAAGTGGGGCAGCCCCAGCATTTT.

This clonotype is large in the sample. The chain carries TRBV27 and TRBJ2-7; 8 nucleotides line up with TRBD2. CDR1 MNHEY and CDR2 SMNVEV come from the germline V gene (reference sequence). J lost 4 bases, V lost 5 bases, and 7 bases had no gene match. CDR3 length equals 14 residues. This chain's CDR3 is CASSLSGGLYEQYF. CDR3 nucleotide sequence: TGTGCCAGCAGTCTAAGCGGGGGCCTGTACGAGCAGTACTTC.